This T cell receptor (beta chain) was found in a study of cytomegalovirus exposure and HLA in healthy donors. Vbeta (60) and Jbeta (13) primers were used in the PCR. The table came from immunoSEQ multiplex PCR; TCRdb's copy has only in-frame clones and leaves some out. In the table there are about 140,000 clones, around four fifths of which are singletons. The CDR3 is 16 amino acids. Trimming removed 0 bases from V and 4 bases from J; junction bases left unmatched: 7. Germline V gives CDR1 LNHNV, CDR2 YYDKDF (reference sequence). The sequenced sample consisted of PBMCs. The chain couples TRBV15 to TRBJ1-2; TRBD1 matches at 8 bases. The sequence was obtained from a female donor in good health and CMV-seronegative. The CDR3 nucleotides are TGTGCCACCAGCAGAGATCATGGGACAGGCGTCTATGGCTACACCTTC. Its translation is CATSRDHGTGVYGYTF. Full variable domain (missing parts from reference TRBV15 and TRBJ1-2): DAMVIQNPRYQVTQFGKPVTLSCSQTLNHNVMYWYQQKSSQAPKLLFHYYDKDFNNEADTPDNFQSRRPNTSFCFLDIRSPGLGDTAMYLCATSRDHGTGVYGYTFGSGTRLTVV.